Following are 15 T cell receptor beta chains from one sample sequenced in a study of vaccination effects on CD4 cells after COVID-19. Clones were read by immunoSEQ multiplex PCR, and TCRdb kept only the in-frame ones, dropping some. In the table there are 50,000 to 60,000 clones, 78% of which are singletons. Following culture for about 11 days, CD4+ T cells were isolated. All study participants received two doses of BNT162b2 or mRNA-1273 vaccine. What these receptors recognize is not known. The sequencing here drew on CD4+ T cells from PBMCs cultured without peptide, taken after COVID-19 vaccination. The receptors originated from a human donor who received a COVID-19 vaccine.

J is TRBJ1-4 and V is TRBV6-6; 7 positions agree with TRBD1. Trimming removed 5 bases from V and 4 bases from J; junction bases left unmatched: 7. Germline CDR1 and CDR2: MNHNY and SVGAGI (reference sequence). This CDR3 contains 15 residues. For the CDR3, the DNA is TGTGCCAGCAGTCCTCGGCAGGGGGATAATGAAAAACTGTTTTTT. It yields the protein CASSPRQGDNEKLFF.

The genes are TRBV10-3 and TRBJ1-2; 8 bases map to TRBD1. The CDR3 runs 15 residues. Trimming cost V 7 bases and J 2 bases; bases outside gene matches: 9. CDR1 and CDR2 (germline): ENHRY, SYGVKD. CDR3 in DNA: TGTGCCATCACCAAGGGGGGACAGGTGAACTATGGCTACACCTTC. Its protein is CAITKGGQVNYGYTF.

The chain carries TRBV19 and TRBJ2-3, with D tentatively TRBD2 (5 bases). The CDR3 totals 12 residues. The germline V gene has CDR1 LNHDA and CDR2 SQIVND (reference sequence). V lost 4 bases to trimming and J lost 6 bases, with 8 bases between them. The CDR3 DNA is TGTGCCAGTAGTACTAGCCGGGATACGCAGTATTTT. It translates to CASSTSRDTQYF.

CDR3 nucleotides: TGTGCCAGCAGCTTCGGACACTTGAACACTGAAGCTTTCTTT. As protein: CASSFGHLNTEAFF. The chain links TRBV5-5 to TRBJ1-1; TRBD1 might be the D (5 bases). Looked up from germline, CDR1 is SGHKS and CDR2 is YYEKEE (reference sequence). CDR3 length: 14 residues. V dropped 2 bases and J dropped 0 bases, with 8 bases sitting between them.

This chain joins TRBV3-1 (or the pseudogene TRBV3-2) and TRBJ2-2, with D unresolved. The CDR3 extends over 13 amino acids. V was pared by 1 base and J by 6 bases, with 6 bases between. Germline values: CDR1 LGHDT, CDR2 YNNKEL (reference sequence). CDR3 residues: CASSQVLSGELFF. CDR3 sequence (DNA): TGTGCCAGCAGCCAAGTTCTTTCCGGGGAGCTGTTTTTT.

The rearrangement joins TRBV30 to TRBJ2-7; 8 bases align to TRBD1. This CDR3 is 13 amino acids long. In germline, CDR1 is GTSNPN, CDR2 SVGIG (reference sequence). Trimming at V came to 8 bases and at J to 6 bases, leaving 12 bases not matched to a gene. CDR3 DNA: TGTGCCGGACAGGGACTGCCCACCACCGAGCAGTACTTC. This encodes CAGQGLPTTEQYF.

The chain has TRBV6-5 and TRBJ1-2; D unresolved. The germline V gene encodes CDR1 MNHEY and CDR2 SVGAGI. Trimming pared 2 bases from V and 1 base from J, leaving 5 bases between. The CDR3 is 13 residues long. Here the CDR3 reads CASSYLFNYGYTF. CDR3 DNA: TGTGCCAGCAGTTACCTTTTTAACTATGGCTACACCTTC.

The V call is TRBV18, the J call TRBJ1-3, with no clear D. The germline CDR1 and CDR2 sequences are KGHSH and LQKENI. V lost 0 bases and J lost 4, with 10 bases in between. The CDR3 is 15 residues long. Written as DNA, the CDR3 is TGTGCCAGCTCACCACCGGGGTTGCGGGGAAACACCATATATTTT. Its protein product is CASSPPGLRGNTIYF. Using reference TRBV18 and TRBJ1-3 for the parts outside the CDR3, the full variable domain is NAGVMQNPRHLVRRRGQEARLRCSPMKGHSHVYWYRQLPEEGLKFMVYLQKENIIDESGMPKERFSAEFPKEGPSILRIQQVVRGDSAAYFCASSPPGLRGNTIYFGEGSWLTVV.

The chain uses TRBV19 and TRBJ1-6, with TRBD1 matching over 8 bases. Germline V gene sequence: CDR1 LNHDA, CDR2 SQIVND (reference sequence). The CDR3 is 20 amino acids. Unmatched junction bases numbered 14, after V lost 4 bases and J lost 0 bases. The CDR3 here is CASSTSVRTGKSSYNSPLHF. CDR3 nucleotide sequence: TGTGCCAGTAGTACTTCCGTCCGGACAGGGAAAAGCTCCTATAATTCACCCCTCCACTTT. Variable domain in full (rest from reference TRBV19 and TRBJ1-6): DGGITQSPKYLFRKEGQNVTLSCEQNLNHDAMYWYRQDPGQGLRLIYYSQIVNDFQKGDIAEGYSVSREKKESFPLTVTSAQKNPTAFYLCASSTSVRTGKSSYNSPLHFGNGTRLTVT.

The chain recombines TRBV2 with TRBJ1-5; no reliable D call. Germline V gene data show CDR1 as SNHLY and CDR2 as FYNNEI. The CDR3 is made up of 14 amino acids. V dropped 1 base and J dropped 1 base, with 5 bases sitting between them. The CDR3 coding sequence is TGTGCCAGCAGTGAAGACAGAAGCAATCAGCCCCAGCATTTT. Its protein is CASSEDRSNQPQHF. Based on the CDR3 plus reference TRBV2 and TRBJ1-5, the full variable domain is EPEVTQTPSHQVTQMGQEVILRCVPISNHLYFYWYRQILGQKVEFLVSFYNNEISEKSEIFDDQFSVERPDGSNFTLKIRSTKLEDSAMYFCASSEDRSNQPQHFGDGTRLSIL.

V is TRBV6-2 or TRBV6-3 and J is TRBJ2-1, with 7 bases lining up with TRBD2. The germline V gene encodes CDR1 MNHEY and CDR2 SVGEGT. This CDR3 has 12 amino acids. With V trimmed by 7 bases and J by 9 bases, 6 bases remained unmatched. CDR3 DNA sequence: TGTGCCAGCACTTATTGGGGGGGTGAGCAGTTCTTC. This codes for CASTYWGGEQFF.

The chain couples TRBV28 to TRBJ2-7, with D perhaps matching TRBD1 (6 bases). The germline V gene has CDR1 MDHEN and CDR2 SYDVKM. V was cut by 6 bases and J by 9 bases, with 12 bases left in between. There are 11 residues in the CDR3. The CDR3 DNA follows: TGTGCCAGCAGGGGGGCCTCCAGGCAGTACTTC. Protein: CASRGASRQYF.

V and J are TRBV10-3 and TRBJ1-1; D unclear. V lost 3 bases to trimming and J lost 7 bases, with 6 bases between them. Per germline, CDR1 ENHRY and CDR2 SYGVKD. There are 11 residues in the CDR3. The chain's CDR3 is CAISDGVEAFF. The CDR3 bases are TGTGCCATCAGTGATGGGGTTGAAGCTTTCTTT.

CDR3 nucleotide sequence: TGTGCCAGCAGTTACTCCCCCGGGTCGGTTGGCACTGAAGCTTTCTTT. Translating it yields CASSYSPGSVGTEAFF. The chain is built from TRBV6-2 or TRBV6-3 and TRBJ1-1, with D uncertain. V was pared by 0 bases and J by 4 bases, with 15 bases between. This CDR3 has 16 amino acids. CDR1 and CDR2 from the germline V gene are MNHEY and SVGEGT.

The J gene is TRBJ1-6, the V gene TRBV5-1; a weak D match, TRBD1 (6 bases). Trimming removed 3 bases at V and 17 bases at J, with 18 bases between. CDR1 and CDR2 (germline): SGHRS, YFSETQ. This CDR3 comprises 13 residues. The CDR3 loop reads CASSWGSGDPFHF. As DNA, the CDR3 is TGCGCCAGCAGCTGGGGATCAGGGGATCCCTTCCACTTT.